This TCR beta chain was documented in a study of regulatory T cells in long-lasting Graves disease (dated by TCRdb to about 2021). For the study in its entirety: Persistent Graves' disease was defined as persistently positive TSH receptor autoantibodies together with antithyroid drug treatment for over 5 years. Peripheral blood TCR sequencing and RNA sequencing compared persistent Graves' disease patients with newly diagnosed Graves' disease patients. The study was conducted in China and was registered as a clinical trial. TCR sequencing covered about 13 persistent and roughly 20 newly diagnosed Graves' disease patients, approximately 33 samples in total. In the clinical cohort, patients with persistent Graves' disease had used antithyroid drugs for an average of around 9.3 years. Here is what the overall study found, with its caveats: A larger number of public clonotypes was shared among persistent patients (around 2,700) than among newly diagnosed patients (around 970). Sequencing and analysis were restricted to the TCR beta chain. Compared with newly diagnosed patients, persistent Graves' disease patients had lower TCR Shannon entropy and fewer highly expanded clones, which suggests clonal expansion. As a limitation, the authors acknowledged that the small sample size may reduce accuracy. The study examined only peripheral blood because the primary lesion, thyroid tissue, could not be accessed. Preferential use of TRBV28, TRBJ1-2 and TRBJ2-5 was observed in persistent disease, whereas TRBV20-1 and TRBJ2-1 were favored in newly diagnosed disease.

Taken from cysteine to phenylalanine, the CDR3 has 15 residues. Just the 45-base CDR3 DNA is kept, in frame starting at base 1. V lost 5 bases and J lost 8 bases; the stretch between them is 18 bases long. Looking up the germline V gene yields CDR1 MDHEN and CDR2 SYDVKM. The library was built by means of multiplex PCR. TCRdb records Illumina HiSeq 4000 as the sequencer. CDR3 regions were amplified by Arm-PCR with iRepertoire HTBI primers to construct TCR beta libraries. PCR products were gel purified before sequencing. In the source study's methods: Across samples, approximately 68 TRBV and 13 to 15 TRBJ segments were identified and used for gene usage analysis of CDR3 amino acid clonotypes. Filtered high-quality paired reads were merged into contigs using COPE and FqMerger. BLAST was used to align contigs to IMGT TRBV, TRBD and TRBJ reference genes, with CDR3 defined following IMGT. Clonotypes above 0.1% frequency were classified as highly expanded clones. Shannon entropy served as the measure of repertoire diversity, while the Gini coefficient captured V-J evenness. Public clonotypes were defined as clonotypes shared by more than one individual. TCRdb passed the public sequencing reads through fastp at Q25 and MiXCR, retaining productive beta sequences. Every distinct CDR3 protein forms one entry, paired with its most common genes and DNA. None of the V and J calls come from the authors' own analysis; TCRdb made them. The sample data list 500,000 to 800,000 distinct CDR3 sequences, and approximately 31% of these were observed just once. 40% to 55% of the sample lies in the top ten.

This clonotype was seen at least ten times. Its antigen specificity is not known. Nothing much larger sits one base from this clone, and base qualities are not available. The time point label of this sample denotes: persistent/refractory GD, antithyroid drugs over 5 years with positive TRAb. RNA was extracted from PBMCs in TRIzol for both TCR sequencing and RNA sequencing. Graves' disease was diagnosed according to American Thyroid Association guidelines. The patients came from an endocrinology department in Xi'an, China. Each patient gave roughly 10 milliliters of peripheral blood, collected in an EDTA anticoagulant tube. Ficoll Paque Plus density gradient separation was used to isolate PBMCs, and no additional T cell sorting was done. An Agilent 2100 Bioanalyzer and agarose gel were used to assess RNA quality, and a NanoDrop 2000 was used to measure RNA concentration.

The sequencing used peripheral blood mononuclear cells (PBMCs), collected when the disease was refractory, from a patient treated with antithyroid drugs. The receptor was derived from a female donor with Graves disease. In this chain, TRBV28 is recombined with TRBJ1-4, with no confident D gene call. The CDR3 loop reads CASSPYSPGGEKLFF. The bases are TGTGCCAGCAGTCCCTACTCCCCTGGAGGGGAAAAACTGTTTTTT.